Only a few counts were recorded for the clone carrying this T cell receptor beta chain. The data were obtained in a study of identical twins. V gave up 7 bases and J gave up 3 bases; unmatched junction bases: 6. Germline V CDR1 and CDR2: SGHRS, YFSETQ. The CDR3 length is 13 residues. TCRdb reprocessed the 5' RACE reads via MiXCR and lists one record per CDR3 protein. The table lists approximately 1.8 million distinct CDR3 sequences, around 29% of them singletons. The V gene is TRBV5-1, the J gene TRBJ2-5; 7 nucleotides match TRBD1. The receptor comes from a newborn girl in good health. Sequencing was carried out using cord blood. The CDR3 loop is CASRNTGEETQYF. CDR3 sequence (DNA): TGCGCCAGCCGAAATACAGGGGAAGAGACCCAGTACTTC.